The rows below give T cell receptor beta chains drawn from one sample of a study of T-cell reconstitution after alpha-beta-depleted transplantation in children. TCRdb used MiXCR to reprocess the PCR reads, holding one entry per CDR3 protein. The sample includes about 270,000 distinct CDR3 sequences, 9.9% of them seen just once. Here the sequenced sample was PBMCs from the stem cell graft donor, taken from the stem cell graft. The source of these receptors is a human donor who donated a stem cell graft to a child with SCID. The CDR3 runs from the conserved cysteine through the conserved F or W. D genes are given only for firm matches. The size entry is marked missing in some rows and otherwise reads once, few, many or a size class.

abundance,v_gene,d_gene,j_gene,CDR3aa,CDR3nt
NA,TRBV4-1,NA,TRBJ2-7,CASSKAGPHYEQYF,TGCGCCAGCAGCAAAGCGGGTCCTCACTACGAGCAGTACTTC
few,TRBV11-2,NA,TRBJ2-2,CASSLGVIITGELFF,TGTGCCAGCAGCTTAGGGGTCATTATCACCGGGGAGCTGTTTTTT
few,TRBV12-3/TRBV12-4,TRBD2,TRBJ2-5,CASRILAEETQYF,TGTGCCAGCAGAATCCTAGCGGAAGAGACCCAGTACTTC
few,TRBV25-1,NA,TRBJ1-5,CASRYGGRNQPQHF,TGTGCCAGCAGATATGGGGGTCGCAATCAGCCCCAGCATTTT
NA,TRBV18,NA,TRBJ1-1,CASSVWMNTEAFF,TGTGCCAGCTCGGTATGGATGAACACTGAAGCTTTCTTT
few,TRBV5-1,TRBD1,TRBJ1-5,CASSLGTGGRSGQPQHF,TGCGCCAGCAGCTTGGGAACAGGGGGCCGTTCTGGTCAGCCCCAGCATTTT
many,TRBV7-9,TRBD1,TRBJ2-3,CASSLDREDTQYF,TGTGCCAGCAGCCTGGACAGGGAAGATACGCAGTATTTT
few,TRBV7-6,NA,TRBJ1-6,CASSGDVGSPLHF,TGTGCCAGCAGCGGGGACGTAGGGTCACCCCTCCACTTT
many,TRBV12-3/TRBV12-4,NA,TRBJ1-3,CASSLIGNTIYF,TGTGCCAGCAGTTTAATAGGAAACACCATATATTTT
NA,TRBV6-1,TRBD1,TRBJ1-2,CASTGTVVSYGYTF,TGTGCCAGCACAGGGACAGTCGTCAGCTATGGCTACACCTTC
few,TRBV2,TRBD2,TRBJ2-3,CASRGLAPSGSGDTQYF,TGTGCCAGCAGGGGACTAGCGCCATCTGGATCTGGAGATACGCAGTATTTT
NA,TRBV20-1,NA,TRBJ2-5,CSARALQGVTQYF,TGCAGTGCTAGAGCCTTGCAGGGCGTGACCCAGTACTTC
NA,TRBV25-1,NA,TRBJ1-1,CASRPDRYTEAFF,TGTGCCAGCAGACCAGACAGGTACACTGAAGCTTTCTTT
few,TRBV20-1,NA,TRBJ2-2,CSATRTAPNTGELFF,TGCAGTGCTACACGGACAGCCCCGAACACCGGGGAGCTGTTTTTT
few,TRBV10-2,NA,TRBJ2-5,CASSEGPRRKETQYF,TGCGCCAGCAGTGAGGGACCCAGACGGAAAGAGACCCAGTACTTC
NA,TRBV11-2,NA,TRBJ1-1,CASSSLSGIYTEAFF,TGTGCCAGCAGCAGCCTCTCCGGTATTTACACTGAAGCTTTCTTT
NA,TRBV18,NA,TRBJ2-4,CASSPPSREKNIQYF,TGTGCCAGCTCACCACCTTCCAGGGAGAAAAACATTCAGTACTTC
NA,TRBV7-9,NA,TRBJ1-1,CASSLALSEAFF,TGTGCCAGCAGCTTAGCTCTGAGTGAAGCTTTCTTT
NA,TRBV5-1,TRBD2,TRBJ2-7,CASSTGGGEEQYF,TGCGCCAGCAGCACTGGCGGGGGTGAGGAGCAGTACTTC
many,TRBV5-1,NA,TRBJ1-1,CASSLEAGNTEAFF,TGCGCCAGCAGCTTGGAGGCAGGGAACACTGAAGCTTTCTTT
NA,TRBV6-5,NA,TRBJ2-5,CASSYFRETQYF,TGTGCCAGCAGTTACTTCAGAGAGACCCAGTACTTC
many,TRBV4-2,NA,TRBJ1-1,CASSKAGAAEAFF,TGTGCCAGCAGCAAAGCGGGGGCGGCTGAAGCTTTCTTT
NA,TRBV2,NA,TRBJ2-1,CASSLPPDFNEQFF,TGTGCCAGCAGTTTACCCCCAGATTTTAATGAGCAGTTCTTC
many,TRBV13,NA,TRBJ1-4,CASSLAGDPYEKLFF,TGTGCCAGCAGCTTAGCGGGTGACCCGTATGAAAAACTGTTTTTT
NA,TRBV9,NA,TRBJ2-2,CASSVMTTGELFF,TGTGCCAGCAGCGTAATGACCACCGGGGAGCTGTTTTTT
few,TRBV20-1,TRBD1,TRBJ2-7,CSARTGNSYEQYF,TGCAGTGCTAGGACAGGGAACTCCTACGAGCAGTACTTC
few,TRBV7-2,NA,TRBJ1-4,CASRTGYNEKLFF,TGTGCCAGCAGAACAGGGTATAATGAAAAACTGTTTTTT
many,TRBV20-1,TRBD1,TRBJ1-5,CSARKTGVPANQPQHF,TGCAGTGCTAGAAAAACAGGGGTGCCTGCCAATCAGCCCCAGCATTTT
NA,TRBV20-1,NA,TRBJ2-1,CSASEGWNEQFF,TGCAGTGCTAGTGAGGGTTGGAATGAGCAGTTCTTC
once,TRBV25-1,NA,TRBJ2-3,CASSLWVEGAIIADTQYF,TGTGCCAGCAGTCTATGGGTGGAGGGGGCGATTATAGCAGATACGCAGTATTTT
many,TRBV10-3,NA,TRBJ2-1,CAISEDRGGSYNEQFF,TGTGCCATCAGTGAGGACAGAGGGGGCTCCTACAATGAGCAGTTCTTC
few,TRBV21-1,NA,TRBJ2-1,CASRRGLAGGHSYNEQFF,TGTGCCAGCAGGCGGGGACTAGCGGGGGGGCATTCCTACAATGAGCAGTTCTTC
once,TRBV12-3/TRBV12-4,TRBD2,TRBJ2-3,CASSWSGGRTDTQYF,TGTGCCAGCAGTTGGAGCGGGGGTAGGACAGATACGCAGTATTTT
NA,TRBV9,TRBD2,TRBJ2-1,CASSPAGGLGLAASYNEQFF,TGTGCCAGCAGCCCCGCCGGTGGGTTGGGGCTAGCGGCCTCCTACAATGAGCAGTTCTTC
few,TRBV20-1,TRBD2,TRBJ2-7,CSASPSASGGAYEQYF,TGCAGTGCTAGCCCCTCGGCTAGCGGGGGGGCCTACGAGCAGTACTTC
many,TRBV11-2,NA,TRBJ2-1,CASRGVGNEQFF,TGTGCCAGCAGAGGGGTCGGGAATGAGCAGTTCTTC
few,TRBV12-3/TRBV12-4,NA,TRBJ1-2,CASSLSINYGYTF,TGTGCCAGCAGTTTATCCATTAACTATGGCTACACCTTC
NA,TRBV20-1,TRBD2,TRBJ2-3,CSARGGASGGLDTQYF,TGCAGTGCTAGAGGGGGCGCTAGCGGGGGCCTGGATACGCAGTATTTT